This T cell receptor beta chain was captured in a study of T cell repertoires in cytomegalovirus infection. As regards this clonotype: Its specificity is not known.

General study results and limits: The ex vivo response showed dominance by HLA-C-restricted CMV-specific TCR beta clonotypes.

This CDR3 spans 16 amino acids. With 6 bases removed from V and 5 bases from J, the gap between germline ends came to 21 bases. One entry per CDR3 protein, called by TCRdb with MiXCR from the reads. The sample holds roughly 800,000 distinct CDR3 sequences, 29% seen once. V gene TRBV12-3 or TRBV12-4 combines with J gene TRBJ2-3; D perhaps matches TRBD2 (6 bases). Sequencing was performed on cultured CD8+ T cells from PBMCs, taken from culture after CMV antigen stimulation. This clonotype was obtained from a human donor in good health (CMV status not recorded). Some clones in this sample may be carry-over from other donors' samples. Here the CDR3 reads CASSVIAAPAGDTQYF. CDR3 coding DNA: TGTGCCAGCAGCGTAATAGCGGCCCCGGCGGGAGATACGCAGTATTTT.